This paragraph covers one TCR beta chain sequence. Its antigen remains unidentified. This entry is derived from a study of cytomegalovirus exposure and HLA in healthy donors. In the study overall: Most donors, less than 85% of approximately 400 genotyped, fell in the Caucasian-associated ancestry cluster.

It was with 60 Vbeta and 13 Jbeta primers that the PCR ran. The repertoire was sequenced with immunoSEQ multiplex PCR; TCRdb's copy has only in-frame clones and lacks some. The sample holds some 170,000 clones; nearly 80% are singletons and the top ten take approximately 6.3%. The V gene's germline CDR1 is SGHNT and CDR2 YENEEA. CDR3 length equals 14 residues. The V end lost 1 base, the J end lost 0 bases, and 7 bases lay between the germline ends. General study results and limits: Common viral pathogens seemed, in a later analysis, to connect with several of the most significant clusters. In an earlier analysis, most TCR beta V segments were productive about 87% or about 30% of the time. Cytomegalovirus association was assigned to some 160 TCR beta chains.

The gene calls are TRBV11-3 and TRBJ2-7, with D possibly TRBD2 on 5 matching bases. The sequencing sample was made of PBMCs. The sequence was collected from a man aged 40-50 years in good health and CMV-seropositive. CDR3 region: CASSLGGDSYEQYF. The CDR3 nucleotides read TGTGCCAGCAGCTTAGGGGGAGACTCCTACGAGCAGTACTTC.